A single TCR beta chain is shown here with its context. The CDR3 is made up of 14 amino acids. The data are from a study of blood T cell repertoires in COVID-19. Study context: The origin of the acute and convalescent COVID-19 samples was the United States, Italy and Spain. T cells, B-cell-depleted T cells, or PBMCs supplied cDNA or gDNA.

In the study's own analysis: The authors estimated nucleated cell counts from reference gene primer amplification. Clones were sequenced by immunoSEQ multiplex PCR, and TCRdb holds only the in-frame ones, with some missing. V, J and clone size are taken as reported in that table, and D and trimming were inferred from the DNA itself. Of 130,000 to 150,000 clones listed, over 75% are singletons. This receptor was obtained from a man aged 60 to 75 with active or convalescent COVID-19. The sample consisted of peripheral blood. This chain connects TRBV21-1 to TRBJ1-1; the table's D call of TRBD1 was not tested on the DNA. TRBV21-1 is a documented pseudogene. Written as DNA, the CDR3 is TGTGCCAGCAGCGGTGACAGGGGGAACACTGAAGCTTTCTTT. Translating gives CASSGDRGNTEAFF.